Given below is one TCR beta chain in context. This entry is derived from a study of blood T cell repertoires in COVID-19. Across the whole study: Collection of acute and convalescent COVID-19 samples took place in the United States, Italy and Spain. T cells, B-cell-depleted T cells, or PBMCs provided the cDNA or gDNA that served as material.

Authors' data handling: Nucleated cell number was recorded as an estimate derived from reference gene primer amplification. Sequenced by immunoSEQ multiplex PCR; TCRdb stores in-frame clones only, minus some. V, J and clone size are taken as reported in that table, and D and trimming were inferred from the DNA itself. Here the sample spans approximately 110,000 clones, around nine tenths being singletons. The CDR3 is made up of 15 amino acids. CDR1 and CDR2 (germline): SGHDN, FVKESK. V was clipped by 1 base and J by 0 bases, with 6 bases between them. The gene calls are TRBV14 and TRBJ2-2; D remains ambiguous. The sequence came from a woman in her 70s who had recovered from COVID-19. The material sequenced was peripheral blood. CDR3 coding DNA: TGTGCCAGCAGCCAAGTGTCCGCGAACACCGGGGAGCTGTTTTTT. Translated: CASSQVSANTGELFF.